The clone carrying this TCR beta chain occurred many times. The entry originates in a study of T cells in Graves' hyperthyroidism and ophthalmopathy. There were TCR beta CDR3 regions amplified from RNA transcripts. HTBI primers were the set used in a first-round RT-PCR of the TCR CDR3. TCRdb recomputed calls from the multiplex PCR reads with MiXCR, one row per CDR3 protein. Among under 450,000 distinct CDR3 sequences listed, 15% to 19% were seen once. J gave up 0 bases and V 5 bases, and 4 bases lay outside the gene matches. The length of the CDR3 is 15 residues. Germline loops: CDR1 MNHNS, CDR2 SASEGT.

The TCR was taken from a woman between 18 and 29 years old with Graves' hyperthyroidism. The chain links TRBV6-1 to TRBJ2-1; 7 nucleotides match TRBD1. The material sequenced was blood. CDR3 loop: CASSLTGSSYNEQFF. CDR3 nucleotide sequence: TGTGCCAGCAGTTTGACAGGGTCCTCCTACAATGAGCAGTTCTTC.